These T cell receptor beta chains were read from a single sample in a study of shared clonotypes between healthy human individuals. The method was immunoSEQ multiplex PCR; TCRdb's version includes in-frame clones alone and lacks a portion of them. The sample holds around 2,000,000 clones, about 93% seen once. Sequenced sample: naive CD8+ T cells from PBMCs. These receptors came from a man younger than 30 in good health. Some clones in this sample may be carry-over from other donors' samples. Both conserved end residues are part of each CDR3. The D gene is left open where the match is weak. Clone sizes are given selectively: once, few, many, or a class where the clone is expanded.

>-|-|TRBJ1-1|TRBV7-6
TGTGCCAGCAGCCCCATGGGCCCGGGTTTGAACACTGAAGCTTTCTTT
CASSPMGPGLNTEAFF
>-|-|TRBJ2-1|TRBV11-3
TGTGCCAGCAGCGGGAAGGATGGTGAGCAGTTCTTC
CASSGKDGEQFF
>-|TRBD2|TRBJ2-7|TRBV18
TGTGCCAGCTCACCCGTAGGCGGCGGGAGCGAGCAGTACTTC
CASSPVGGGSEQYF
>once|TRBD1|TRBJ1-5|TRBV11-2
TGTGCCAGCAGCTCAGGGACAGGGGGGAGTCAGCCCCAGCATTTT
CASSSGTGGSQPQHF
>-|-|TRBJ2-7|TRBV7-9
TGTGCCAGCAGCCCCGAGTCCCGTGCCCACGAGCAGTACTTC
CASSPESRAHEQYF
>-|-|TRBJ2-7|TRBV15
TGTGCCACCAGCAGCCGGACAGCCTCACCCGGTCTGTACTTC
CATSSRTASPGLYF
>-|TRBD1|TRBJ2-7|TRBV6-5
TGTGCCAGCAGTTTTTTCGCCGGGACAGGACCCTACGAGCAGTACTTC
CASSFFAGTGPYEQYF
>-|-|TRBJ2-3|TRBV5-1
TGCGCCAGCAGCCAGGCGCGACTAATGGGCACAGATACGCAGTATTTT
CASSQARLMGTDTQYF
>-|TRBD2|TRBJ2-3|TRBV2
TGTGCCAGCAGTGGGGGGACTAGTAGCACAGATACGCAGTATTTT
CASSGGTSSTDTQYF
>-|-|TRBJ1-2|TRBV27
TGTGCCAGCAGTTTGGGGAGTAAAAAGGGTTACACCTTC
CASSLGSKKGYTF
>-|TRBD2|TRBJ2-1|TRBV5-6
TGTGCCAGCAGCCTAGCGGCCTCCTACAATGAGCAGTTCTTC
CASSLAASYNEQFF
>-|TRBD1|TRBJ2-1|TRBV5-8
TGTGCCAGCAGCTACCGGGACAGGGGCTACAATGAGCAGTTCTTC
CASSYRDRGYNEQFF
>-|TRBD2|TRBJ2-7|TRBV5-6
TGTGCCAGCAGCTTTGGATATGTTGGCTTGGGACTAGCGGGCTACGAGCAGTACTTC
CASSFGYVGLGLAGYEQYF
>-|TRBD1|TRBJ2-1|TRBV29-1
TGCAGCGTCAATGCCGGGACAGGTTACAATGAGCAGTTCTTC
CSVNAGTGYNEQFF
>-|-|TRBJ1-1|TRBV28
TGTGCCAGCAGTCCTCCTACAGGGTATAACACTGAAGCTTTCTTT
CASSPPTGYNTEAFF
>-|-|TRBJ1-2|TRBV29-1
TGCAGCGTTGATTTTGCCAGTGGCTATGGCTACACCTTC
CSVDFASGYGYTF
>-|-|TRBJ1-2|TRBV29-1
TGCAGCGCCCCCCTCGGCCATGGCTACACCTTC
CSAPLGHGYTF
>-|TRBD1|TRBJ2-2|TRBV4-3
TGCGCCAGCAGCCAAGATCTCGGGGCAGGGGGATGGGAGCTGTTTTTT
CASSQDLGAGGWELFF
>-|TRBD1|TRBJ2-7|TRBV30
TGTGCCAGCCGGGACAGGGGGTCCTACGAGCAGTACTTC
CASRDRGSYEQYF
>-|-|TRBJ1-1|TRBV27
TGTGCCAGCAGTTTACTCGGGGGCACTGAAGCTTTCTTT
CASSLLGGTEAFF
>-|-|TRBJ2-7|TRBV12-1
TGTGCCAGCAGCTCGTCTCAGCGGGAGGGCCTTCACGAGCAGTACTTC
CASSSSQREGLHEQYF
>-|-|TRBJ2-1|TRBV28
TGTGCCAGCAGCCTACGGGACAAGTTAGCCAATGAGCAGTTCTTC
CASSLRDKLANEQFF
>-|-|TRBJ2-1|TRBV11-3
TGTGCCAGCAGCACGAGGGGGGATGAGCAGTTCTTC
CASSTRGDEQFF
>-|-|TRBJ1-2|TRBV5-4
TGTACCAGCAGCCCCCAACAGGGAAACTATGGCTACACCTTC
CTSSPQQGNYGYTF
>-|-|TRBJ1-2|TRBV4-3
TGCGCCAGCAGCACCCGCCGAGGGGGTTCACTCGGCTACACCTTC
CASSTRRGGSLGYTF
>-|TRBD1|TRBJ1-2|TRBV28
TGTGCCAGCAGTTTATCAGTAGGGACAGGGGGCGCCTATGGCTACACCTTC
CASSLSVGTGGAYGYTF
>once|TRBD2|TRBJ2-7|TRBV28
TGTGCCAGCTGTGGGTGGGGGACTACCGGGAGGACTCCCTACGAGCAGTACTTC
CASCGWGTTGRTPYEQYF
>-|TRBD1|TRBJ1-2|TRBV27
TGTGCCAGCAGTGTTGACAGGGGCCATGGCTACACCTTC
CASSVDRGHGYTF
>-|-|TRBJ2-6|TRBV9
TGTGCCAGCAGCCACCCGAGCTCTGGGGCCAACGTCCTGACTTTC
CASSHPSSGANVLTF
>once|-|TRBJ2-7|TRBV10-3
TGTGCCATCGGCGAGTCCGGGCCCGCGAGCGAGCAGTACTTC
CAIGESGPASEQYF
>-|-|TRBJ2-3|TRBV9
TGTGCCAGCAGCCCCTACAGGGCTTACACAGATACGCAGTATTTT
CASSPYRAYTDTQYF
>-|-|TRBJ1-2|TRBV29-1
TGCAGCGTTGAAGCAGGGGAGATTGGGTATGGCTACACCTTC
CSVEAGEIGYGYTF
>-|-|TRBJ1-1|TRBV11-2
TGTGCCAGCAGCTTTGGTGAGAGGGTTGGAGCTTTCTTT
CASSFGERVGAFF
>once|-|TRBJ1-1|TRBV28
TGTGCCAGCCCTCCTTCCCCCCGGACGGGGAACACTGAAGCTTTCTTT
CASPPSPRTGNTEAFF
>-|-|TRBJ2-7|TRBV7-2
TGTGCCAGCAGCTTAGAATATAGCTACAGGCCCTACGAGCAGTACTTC
CASSLEYSYRPYEQYF
>-|-|TRBJ1-1|TRBV5-1
TGCGCCAGCAGCTTGGGCTGGGGGGACTCGGAAGCTTTCTTT
CASSLGWGDSEAFF
>-|-|TRBJ2-2|TRBV10-3
TGTGCCATCAGCGACTTTCCGGGAGTGGGTGGCGGGGAGCTGTTTTTT
CAISDFPGVGGGELFF
>-|-|TRBJ1-4|TRBV2
TGTGCCAGCAAACTAGGGAAGAGCGAAAAACTGTTTTTT
CASKLGKSEKLFF
>-|-|TRBJ2-7|TRBV7-9
TGTGCCAGCAGCTTCACGGCCGACGGGGGCTACGAGCAGTACTTC
CASSFTADGGYEQYF
>once|-|TRBJ1-3|TRBV6-1
TGTGCCAGCAGTGAATTTGTGGGGATCGTATCCGGAAACACCATATATTTT
CASSEFVGIVSGNTIYF
>-|TRBD2|TRBJ2-7|TRBV29-1
TGCAGCGTTGCGCAGGCTAGCGGGCATTACGAGCAGTACTTC
CSVAQASGHYEQYF
>-|TRBD2|TRBJ2-1|TRBV7-2
TGTGCCAGCAGCCCGAGGACTAGCGAATACAATGAGCAGTTCTTC
CASSPRTSEYNEQFF